This TCR beta chain is drawn from a study of regulatory T cells in long-lasting Graves disease. The study's findings and limits: Persistent disease showed a preference for TRBV28, TRBJ1-2 and TRBJ2-5.

The CDR3 runs 16 residues. V lost 5 bases and J lost 5; bases outside the gene matches: 10. CDR1 is SGHTA and CDR2 is FQGTGA in the germline V gene. About this clonotype itself: Its target is unknown.

Indicated time point: persistent/refractory GD, antithyroid drugs over 5 years with positive TRAb. After RNA was extracted from PBMCs, the TCR library was made from it. The authors diagnosed Graves' disease using American Thyroid Association guidelines. Researchers made TCR beta libraries by using iRepertoire HTBI primers and running Arm-PCR on CDR3 regions. Per the original methods: Throughout the samples, researchers identified roughly 59 TRBV and approximately 15 TRBJ segments. One entry per CDR3 protein results from TCRdb running MiXCR on the multiplex PCR reads. The V and J calls and clone size are TCRdb's, not the authors'. The sample contains about 310,000 distinct CDR3 sequences, 20% to 25% of which appear only once.

Material: peripheral blood mononuclear cells (PBMCs), obtained when the disease was refractory, from a patient treated with antithyroid drugs. This receptor was identified in a female donor with Graves disease. The chain has TRBV7-3 and TRBJ2-1, with 9 bases that match TRBD2. CDR3 residues: CASSRNGLAGNNEQFF. The DNA of the CDR3 is TGTGCCAGCAGCCGAAATGGGCTAGCGGGAAACAATGAGCAGTTCTTC.